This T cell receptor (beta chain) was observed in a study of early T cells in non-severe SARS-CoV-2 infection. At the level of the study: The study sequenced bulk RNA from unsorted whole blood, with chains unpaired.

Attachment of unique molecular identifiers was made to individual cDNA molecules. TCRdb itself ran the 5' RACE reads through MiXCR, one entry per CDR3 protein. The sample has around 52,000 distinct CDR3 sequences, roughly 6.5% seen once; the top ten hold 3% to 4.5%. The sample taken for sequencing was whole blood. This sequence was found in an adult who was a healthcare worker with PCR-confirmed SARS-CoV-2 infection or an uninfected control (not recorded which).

The CDR3 sequence is CASSLGQGQRDTQYF. CDR3 DNA sequence: TGCGCCAGCAGCTTGGGGCAGGGTCAGCGGGATACGCAGTATTTT. V is TRBV5-1 and J is TRBJ2-3; D could derive from TRBD1 or TRBD2 (5 bases each). The CDR3 is 15 residues long. Germline V gene lookup returns CDR1 SGHRS and CDR2 YFSETQ. V lost 0 bases, J lost 6 bases, and 14 bases lay in between.